The 13 T cell receptor beta chains below all came from one sample that was sequenced in a study of graft-versus-host responses after intestinal transplantation. The method was immunoSEQ multiplex PCR; TCRdb's version includes in-frame clones alone and lacks a portion of them. The sample shows around 100,000 clones, roughly 87% of them seen only once. These receptors have no identified antigens. This material consisted of unstimulated CD4+ T cells sorted from spleen or lymph node cells, taken before transplant. These receptors came from a human donor who was the organ donor for an intestinal transplant.

This clone was observed a few times. V and J are TRBV28 and TRBJ1-3; no definite D call. V was clipped by 7 bases and J by 8 bases, with 6 bases between them. Per the germline V gene, CDR1 is MDHEN and CDR2 is SYDVKM. This CDR3 contains 10 residues. CDR3 amino acids: CASIGDTIYF. CDR3 DNA: TGTGCCAGCATCGGCGACACCATATATTTT.

The chain employs TRBV7-9 and TRBJ1-6; 9 nucleotides line up with TRBD1. There are 17 residues in the CDR3. The germline gives CDR1 SEHNR, CDR2 FQNEAQ (reference sequence). J gave up 11 bases and V 5 bases, and 16 bases lay outside the gene matches. CDR3 loop: CASSPQFVGQGRAPLHF. The CDR3 DNA follows: TGTGCCAGCAGCCCCCAGTTCGTTGGACAGGGGAGGGCACCCCTCCACTTT.

V and J are TRBV6-6 and TRBJ2-7; TRBD1 is a possible D gene (5 bases). The CDR3 sequence is 14 residues long. The germline V gene encodes CDR1 MNHNY and CDR2 SVGAGI (reference sequence). V dropped 9 bases and J dropped 3 bases, with 18 bases sitting between them. CDR3 DNA: TGTGCCAGTCAGGACAACCTCTATTTCTACGAGCAGTACTTC. Translated: CASQDNLYFYEQYF.

The J gene is TRBJ1-4, the V gene TRBV4-2, with D maybe TRBD1 (5 bases). The V end lost 0 bases, the J end lost 7 bases, and 9 bases lay between the germline ends. The V gene's germline CDR1 is LGHNA and CDR2 YNFKEQ. The CDR3 extends over 14 amino acids. The CDR3, as DNA: TGTGCCAGCAGCCAAGACAGGGCTGGTGAAAAACTGTTTTTT. It yields the protein CASSQDRAGEKLFF.

This sequence joins TRBV6-6 and TRBJ1-5; D unclear. V was shortened by 10 bases and J by 6 bases, with 10 bases between the two germline ends. This CDR3 spans 11 amino acids. Germline loops: CDR1 MNHNY, CDR2 SVGAGI (reference sequence). The CDR3 region has the DNA TGTGCCACCGGAGAGGGTCAGCCCCAGCATTTT. Translated: CATGEGQPQHF.

V is TRBV6-6 and J is TRBJ2-7; no clear D. Looked up from germline, CDR1 is MNHNY and CDR2 is SVGAGI (reference sequence). V lost 4 bases, J lost 3 bases, and 10 bases lay in between. This CDR3 has 13 residues. For the CDR3, the DNA is TGTGCCAGCAGTTCCCACCTAGTCTACGAGCAGTACTTC. This translates into CASSSHLVYEQYF.

The chain couples TRBV6-4 to TRBJ2-3; 14 positions match TRBD2. Trimming at V came to 0 bases and at J to 1 base, leaving 0 bases not matched to a gene. Germline V lookup: CDR1 MRHNA, CDR2 SNTAGT. There are 17 residues in the CDR3. The CDR3 is CASSDSTSGGGTDTQYF. In DNA, the CDR3 is TGTGCCAGCAGTGACTCGACTAGCGGGGGGGGCACAGATACGCAGTATTTT.

V usage is TRBV5-6 and J usage is TRBJ1-2, with no clear D. This CDR3 is built from 17 residues. V shed 4 bases and J shed 10 bases, with 29 bases lying between them. The V gene's germline CDR1 is SGHDT and CDR2 YYEEEE. The chain's CDR3 is CASSVGRGNFGLLDYTF. CDR3 DNA sequence: TGTGCCAGCAGCGTTGGTCGAGGAAATTTTGGGCTACTTGACTACACCTTC.

The CDR3 spells CAISEQQGLGYTF. The CDR3 nucleotides are TGTGCCATCAGTGAGCAACAGGGCTTAGGCTACACCTTC. The chain links TRBV10-3 to TRBJ1-2; D might be TRBD1 (6 bases). Per the germline V gene, CDR1 is ENHRY and CDR2 is SYGVKD. CDR3 length: 13 residues. Trimming took off 2 bases at V and 8 bases at J, with 12 bases between the two ends.

A few counts support this clone. This chain uses TRBV12-2 with TRBJ2-1; the table calls TRBD1, which could not be checked here. TRBV12-2 represents a pseudogene. The CDR3 covers 16 residues. The CDR3: CASRFPYWTGDNEQFF. The CDR3 bases are TGTGCAAGTCGCTTTCCCTATTGGACAGGGGACAATGAGCAGTTCTTC.

This chain's CDR3 is CASRRSFYYEQYF. Here the CDR3 DNA reads TGTGCCAGCAGGCGTTCCTTCTACTACGAGCAGTACTTC. J is TRBJ2-7 and V is TRBV2; D gene unclear. The CDR3 runs 13 residues. The germline V and J ends were trimmed by 6 bases and 3 bases, with 12 bases remaining between them. In germline, CDR1 is SNHLY, CDR2 FYNNEI.

The J gene is TRBJ1-2, the V gene TRBV5-4, with a possible D match to TRBD1 (6 bases). CDR1 SGHNT and CDR2 YYREEE come from the germline V gene (reference sequence). Between the trimmed V and J ends, which lost 1 base and 7 bases, there was a span of 17 bases. The CDR3 runs 15 residues. The CDR3 sequence is CASSLRGGDIRGYTF. As DNA, the CDR3 is TGTGCCAGCAGCTTGCGAGGGGGGGATATTCGTGGCTACACCTTC.

The chain uses TRBV9 and TRBJ1-4; D is perhaps TRBD1 (6 bases). Germline CDR1 reads SGDLS; CDR2 reads YYNGEE. The CDR3 extends over 14 amino acids. The ends were cut back, 3 bases at V and 7 bases at J, with 13 bases in the middle. CDR3 residues: CASSAEGGGEKLFF. The CDR3 bases are TGTGCCAGCAGCGCGGAAGGGGGGGGTGAAAAACTGTTTTTT.